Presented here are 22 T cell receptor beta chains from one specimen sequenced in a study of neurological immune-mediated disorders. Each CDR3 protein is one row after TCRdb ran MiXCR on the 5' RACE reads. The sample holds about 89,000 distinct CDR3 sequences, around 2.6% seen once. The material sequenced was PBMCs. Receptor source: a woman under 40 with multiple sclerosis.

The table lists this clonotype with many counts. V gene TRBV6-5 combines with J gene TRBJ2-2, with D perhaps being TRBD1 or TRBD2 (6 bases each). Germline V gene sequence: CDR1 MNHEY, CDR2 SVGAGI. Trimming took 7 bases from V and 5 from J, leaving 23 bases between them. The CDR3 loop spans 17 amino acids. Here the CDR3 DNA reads TGTGCCAGCAAACCCGCGCCAGGAACAGGGAGGACCGGGGAGCTGTTTTTT. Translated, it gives CASKPAPGTGRTGELFF.

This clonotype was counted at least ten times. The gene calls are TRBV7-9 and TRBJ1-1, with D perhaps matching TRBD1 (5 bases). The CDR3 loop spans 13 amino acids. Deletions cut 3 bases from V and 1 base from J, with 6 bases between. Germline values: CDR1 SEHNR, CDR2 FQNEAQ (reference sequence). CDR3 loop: CASSFTGNTEAFF. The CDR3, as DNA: TGTGCCAGCAGCTTCACAGGGAACACTGAAGCTTTCTTT.

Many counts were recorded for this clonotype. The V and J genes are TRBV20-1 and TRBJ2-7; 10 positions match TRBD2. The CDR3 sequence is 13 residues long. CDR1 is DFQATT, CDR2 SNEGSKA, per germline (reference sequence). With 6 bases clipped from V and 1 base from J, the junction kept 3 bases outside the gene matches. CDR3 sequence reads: CSAQAGGSYEQYF. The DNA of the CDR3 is TGCAGTGCCCAAGCGGGAGGGTCCTACGAGCAGTACTTC.

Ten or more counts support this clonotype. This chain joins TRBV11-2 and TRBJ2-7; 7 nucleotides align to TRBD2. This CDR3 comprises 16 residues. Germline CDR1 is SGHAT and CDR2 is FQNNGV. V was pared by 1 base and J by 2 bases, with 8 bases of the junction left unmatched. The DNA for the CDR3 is TGTGCCAGCAGCTTAGGTGGGCTAGCGGAAACCTACGAGCAGTACTTC. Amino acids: CASSLGGLAETYEQYF.

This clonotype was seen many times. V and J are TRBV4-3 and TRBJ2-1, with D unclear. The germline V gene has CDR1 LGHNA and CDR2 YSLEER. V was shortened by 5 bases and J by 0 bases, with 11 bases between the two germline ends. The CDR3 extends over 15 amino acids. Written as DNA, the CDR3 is TGCGCCAGCAGCTCCGACTCCGTCTCCTACAATGAGCAGTTCTTC. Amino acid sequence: CASSSDSVSYNEQFF.

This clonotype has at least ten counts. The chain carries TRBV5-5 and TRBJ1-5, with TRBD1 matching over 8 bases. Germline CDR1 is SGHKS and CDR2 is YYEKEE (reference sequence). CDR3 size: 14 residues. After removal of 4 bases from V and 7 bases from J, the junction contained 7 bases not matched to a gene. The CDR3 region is CASSDGQGGQPQHF. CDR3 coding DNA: TGTGCCAGCAGCGACGGACAGGGTGGGCAGCCCCAGCATTTT.

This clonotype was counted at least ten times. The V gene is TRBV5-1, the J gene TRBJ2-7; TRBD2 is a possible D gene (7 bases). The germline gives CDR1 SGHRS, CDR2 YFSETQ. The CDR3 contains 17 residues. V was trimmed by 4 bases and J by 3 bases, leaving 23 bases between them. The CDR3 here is CASSTWPGRTDGYEQYF. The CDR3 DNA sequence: TGCGCCAGCAGCACCTGGCCCGGGAGGACAGATGGCTACGAGCAGTACTTC. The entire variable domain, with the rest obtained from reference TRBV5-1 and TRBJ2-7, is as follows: KAGVTQTPRYLIKTRGQQVTLSCSPISGHRSVSWYQQTPGQGLQFLFEYFSETQRNKGNFPGRFSGRQFSNSRSEMNVSTLELGDSALYLCASSTWPGRTDGYEQYFGPGTRLTVT.

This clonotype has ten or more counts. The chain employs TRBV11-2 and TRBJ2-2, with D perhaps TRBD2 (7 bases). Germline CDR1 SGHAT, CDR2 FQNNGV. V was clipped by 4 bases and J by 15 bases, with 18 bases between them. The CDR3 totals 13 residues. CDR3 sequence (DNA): TGTGCCAGCAGCTGGACAGAGACTAGCTATTTGTTTTTT. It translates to CASSWTETSYLFF.

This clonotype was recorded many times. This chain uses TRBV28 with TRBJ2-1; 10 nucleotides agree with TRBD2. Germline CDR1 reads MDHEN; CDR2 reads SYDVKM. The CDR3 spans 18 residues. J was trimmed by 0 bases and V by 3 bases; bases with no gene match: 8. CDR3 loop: CASSFPQERGGSYNEQFF. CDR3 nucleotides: TGTGCCAGCAGTTTCCCCCAGGAGCGGGGGGGCTCCTACAATGAGCAGTTCTTC.

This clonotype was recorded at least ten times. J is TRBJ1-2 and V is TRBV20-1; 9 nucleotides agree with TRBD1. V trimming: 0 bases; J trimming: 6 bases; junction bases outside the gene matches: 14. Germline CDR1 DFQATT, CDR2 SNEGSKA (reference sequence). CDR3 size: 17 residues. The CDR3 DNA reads TGCAGTGCTAGAGATTGGGGGCGACAGGGGGAGAAGGATGGCTACACCTTC. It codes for CSARDWGRQGEKDGYTF.

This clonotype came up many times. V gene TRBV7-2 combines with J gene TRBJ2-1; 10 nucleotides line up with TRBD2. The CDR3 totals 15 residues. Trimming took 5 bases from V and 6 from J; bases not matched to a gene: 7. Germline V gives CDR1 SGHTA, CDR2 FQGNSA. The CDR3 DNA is TGTGCCAGCAGCCCCGACAGCGGGAGGGTCAATGAGCAGTTCTTC. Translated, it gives CASSPDSGRVNEQFF. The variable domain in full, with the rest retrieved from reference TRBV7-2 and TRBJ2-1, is GAGVSQSPSNKVTEKGKDVELRCDPISGHTALYWYRQSLGQGLEFLIYFQGNSAPDKSGLPSDRFSAERTGGSVSTLTIQRTQQEDSAVYLCASSPDSGRVNEQFFGPGTRLTVL.

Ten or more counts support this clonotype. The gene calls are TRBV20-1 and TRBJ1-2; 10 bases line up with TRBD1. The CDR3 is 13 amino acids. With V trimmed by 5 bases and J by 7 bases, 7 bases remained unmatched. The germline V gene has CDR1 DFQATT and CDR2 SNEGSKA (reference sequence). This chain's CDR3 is CSAGGQGWAGYTF. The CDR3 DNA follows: TGCAGTGCTGGGGGACAGGGGTGGGCTGGCTACACCTTC.

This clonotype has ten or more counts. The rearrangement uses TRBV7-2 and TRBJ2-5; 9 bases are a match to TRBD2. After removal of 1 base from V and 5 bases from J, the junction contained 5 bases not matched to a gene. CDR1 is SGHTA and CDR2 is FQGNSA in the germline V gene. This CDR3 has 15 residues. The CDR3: CASSLGLAGIETQYF. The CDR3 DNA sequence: TGTGCCAGCAGCTTAGGCCTAGCGGGAATCGAGACCCAGTACTTC.

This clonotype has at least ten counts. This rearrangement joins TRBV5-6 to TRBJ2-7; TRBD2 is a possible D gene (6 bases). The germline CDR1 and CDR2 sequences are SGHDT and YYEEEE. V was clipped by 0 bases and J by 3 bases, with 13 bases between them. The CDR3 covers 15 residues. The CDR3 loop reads CASSLAGGLIYEQYF. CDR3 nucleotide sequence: TGTGCCAGCAGCTTGGCCGGGGGATTAATCTACGAGCAGTACTTC.

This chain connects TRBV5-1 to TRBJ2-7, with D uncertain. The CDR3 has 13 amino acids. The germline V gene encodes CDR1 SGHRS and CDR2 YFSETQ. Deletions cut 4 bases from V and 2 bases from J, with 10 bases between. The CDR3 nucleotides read TGCGCCAGCAGCGTCTCAGGTACCTACGAGCAGTACTTC. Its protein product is CASSVSGTYEQYF.

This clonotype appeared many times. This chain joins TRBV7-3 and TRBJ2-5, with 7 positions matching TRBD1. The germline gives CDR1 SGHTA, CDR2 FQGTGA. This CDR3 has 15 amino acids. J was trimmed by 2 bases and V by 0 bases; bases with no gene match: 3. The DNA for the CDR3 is TGTGCCAGCAGCTTAACGCCGGGACAGCAAGAGACCCAGTACTTC. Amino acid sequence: CASSLTPGQQETQYF.

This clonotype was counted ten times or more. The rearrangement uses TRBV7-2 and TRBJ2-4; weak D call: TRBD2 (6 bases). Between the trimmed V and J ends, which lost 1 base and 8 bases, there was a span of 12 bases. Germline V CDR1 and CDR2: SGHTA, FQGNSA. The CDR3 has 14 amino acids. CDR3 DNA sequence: TGTGCCAGCAGCTTAGGCCCCAGGGAGGACATTCAGTACTTC. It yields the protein CASSLGPREDIQYF.

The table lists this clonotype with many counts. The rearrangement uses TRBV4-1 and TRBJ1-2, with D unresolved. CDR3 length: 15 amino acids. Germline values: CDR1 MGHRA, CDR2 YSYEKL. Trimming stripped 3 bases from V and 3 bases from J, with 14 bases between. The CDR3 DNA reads TGCGCCAGCAGCCACCTAAGTAGAGGTCACTATGGCTACACCTTC. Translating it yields CASSHLSRGHYGYTF.

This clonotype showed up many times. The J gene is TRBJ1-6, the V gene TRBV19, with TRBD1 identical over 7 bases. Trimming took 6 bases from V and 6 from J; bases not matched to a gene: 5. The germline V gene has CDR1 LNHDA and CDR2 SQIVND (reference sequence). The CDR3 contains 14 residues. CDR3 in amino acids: CASSNRGPNSPLHF. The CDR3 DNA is TGTGCCAGTAGCAACAGGGGTCCTAATTCACCCCTCCACTTT. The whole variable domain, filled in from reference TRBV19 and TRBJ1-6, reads DGGITQSPKYLFRKEGQNVTLSCEQNLNHDAMYWYRQDPGQGLRLIYYSQIVNDFQKGDIAEGYSVSREKKESFPLTVTSAQKNPTAFYLCASSNRGPNSPLHFGNGTRLTVT.

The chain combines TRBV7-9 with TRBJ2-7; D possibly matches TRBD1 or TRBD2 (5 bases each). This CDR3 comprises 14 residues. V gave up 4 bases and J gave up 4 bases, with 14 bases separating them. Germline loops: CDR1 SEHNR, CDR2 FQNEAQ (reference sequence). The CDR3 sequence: CASSSPGTVYEQYF. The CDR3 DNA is TGTGCCAGCAGCTCCCCGGGGACGGTGTACGAGCAGTACTTC.

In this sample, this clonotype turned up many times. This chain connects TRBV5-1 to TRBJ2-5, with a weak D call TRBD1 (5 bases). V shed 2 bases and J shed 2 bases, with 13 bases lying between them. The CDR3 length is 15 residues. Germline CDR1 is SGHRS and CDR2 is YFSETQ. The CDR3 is CASSFGQRAQETQYF. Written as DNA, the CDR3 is TGCGCCAGCAGCTTTGGACAAAGGGCGCAAGAGACCCAGTACTTC.

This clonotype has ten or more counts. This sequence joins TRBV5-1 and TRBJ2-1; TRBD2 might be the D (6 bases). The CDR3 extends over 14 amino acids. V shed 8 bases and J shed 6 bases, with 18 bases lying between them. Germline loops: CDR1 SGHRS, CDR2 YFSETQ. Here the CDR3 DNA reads TGCGCCAGTAGACAGCCGGGGGTTTCCAATGAGCAGTTCTTC. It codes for CASRQPGVSNEQFF.